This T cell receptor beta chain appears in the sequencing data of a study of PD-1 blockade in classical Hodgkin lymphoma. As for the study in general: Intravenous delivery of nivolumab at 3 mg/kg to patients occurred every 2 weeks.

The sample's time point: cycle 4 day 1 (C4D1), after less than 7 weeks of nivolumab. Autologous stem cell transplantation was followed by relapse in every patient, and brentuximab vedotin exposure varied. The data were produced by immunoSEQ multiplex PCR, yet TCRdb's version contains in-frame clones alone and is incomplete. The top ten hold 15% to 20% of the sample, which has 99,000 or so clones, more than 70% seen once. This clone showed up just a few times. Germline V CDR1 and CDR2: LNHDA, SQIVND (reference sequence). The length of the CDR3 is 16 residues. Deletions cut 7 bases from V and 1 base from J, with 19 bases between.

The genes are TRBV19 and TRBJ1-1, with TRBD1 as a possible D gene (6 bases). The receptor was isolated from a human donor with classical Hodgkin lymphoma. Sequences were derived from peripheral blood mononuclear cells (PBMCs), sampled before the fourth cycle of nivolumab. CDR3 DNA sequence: TGTGCCAGTACGAGCCGAACGGGGGCCGAGAACACTGAAGCTTTCTTT. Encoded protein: CASTSRTGAENTEAFF. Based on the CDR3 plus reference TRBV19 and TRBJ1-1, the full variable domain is DGGITQSPKYLFRKEGQNVTLSCEQNLNHDAMYWYRQDPGQGLRLIYYSQIVNDFQKGDIAEGYSVSREKKESFPLTVTSAQKNPTAFYLCASTSRTGAENTEAFFGQGTRLTVV.